This T cell receptor (beta chain) originates from a study of memory CD4+ T cells and cytomegalovirus serostatus (dated by TCRdb to the late 2010s). For context, the study as a whole: A total of some 33 healthy Belgian adults, of whom 9 were CMV seropositive and approximately 24 were CMV seronegative, were included in the cohort. The study sequenced CD4+ memory TCRbeta repertoires of a Belgian cohort with known cytomegalovirus serostatus to replicate a published TCR-based CMV serostatus classifier.

Via the germline V gene, CDR1 is SGHTA and CDR2 FQGTGA. Including cysteine and phenylalanine, the CDR3 has 13 amino acids. Left in the record is the CDR3 DNA by itself, 39 bases read in frame from the first base. V is pared back by 5 bases and J by 10 bases, with 15 bases lying between the germline termini. Here is what the overall study found, with its caveats: Of 164 previously reported CMV-associated TCRbeta sequences, some 73 appeared in the CD4+ memory repertoires, each in one to five individuals. Only CD4+CD45RO+ memory cells were sequenced, unlike the original study, which covered naive and memory CD4+ and CD8+ populations. The results were interpreted as suggesting that the CMV-associated TCR signature is mostly present in the CD4+ memory repertoire. A median bootstrapped AUC of roughly 0.94 with a 95% CI of 0.76-1.00 was achieved on the Belgian cohort by the original-framework classifier. CMV serostatus prediction reached a median bootstrapped AUC of about 0.94 with the original framework and about 0.91 with a US-trained random forest.

Genomic DNA was extracted from sorted cells with the Quick-DNA Microprep Kit. Amplification of TCRbeta DNA was done with the immunoSEQ hsTCRbeta kit, following the protocol from the manufacturer. TCRbeta libraries were sequenced on an Illumina MiSeq instrument. In the source study's methods: Once out-of-frame sequences had been removed, 2,204,828 distinct TCRbeta sequences were left, which works out to an average of approximately 63,000 per individual. Each individual was scored according to the count of 150 to 200 previously reported CMV-associated TCRbeta sequences and the total productive distinct TCRbeta count. A beta-binomial model was reimplemented in Python, and scikit-learn random forests with default parameters were trained on data from the US cohort. On the Belgian cohort, classifier performance was reported as the median AUC, along with percentile confidence intervals, across 10,000 bootstrap iterations. TCRdb holds this immuneACCESS table with in-frame rearrangements only. Some clones are missing; in checked studies, unresolved V genes explain under half, and the rest has no known cause. That table is the source of V, J and clone size, and D and trimming were worked out from the DNA. This sample is represented by 40,000 to 55,000 clones; over 60% of them were singletons. Of the sample, 1.1% to 1.5% falls within the top ten clones.

As to this clone: No cognate antigen has been identified for it. Base qualities are not at hand, and no much larger clone is one base apart.

A FACSAria II was used to sort memory CD4+ T cells, defined as single viable CD3+CD4+CD8-CD45RO+ cells. CMV serostatus was assessed using a Roche Elecsys assay, by which serum IgG against CMV pp150, pp28, p38 and p52 was detected. After thawing, total CD4+ T cells were enriched by positive selection with CD4 magnetic microbeads. Samples originated from another study that specifically interrogated the CD4+ T cell memory repertoire. Following standard operating procedures, peripheral blood mononuclear cells were isolated and cryopreserved, while serum was kept at -80 degrees C. CD3-PerCP (BW264/56), CD4-APC (RPA-T4), CD45RO-PE (UCHT1) and CD8-Pacific Orange (3B5) antibodies were used for staining, and non-viable cells were excluded with Sytox blue.

Sequencing was performed on memory CD4+ T cells from blood. This receptor was identified in an adult in good health and CMV-seropositive. The rearranged chain carries TRBV7-3 and TRBJ2-1; TRBD2 is perhaps the D gene, given 5 matching bases. The nucleotide sequence reads TGTGCCAGCAGCAAAGACCCCCCGGGGGAGCAGTTCTTC. Its amino acids are CASSKDPPGEQFF.